One and the same sample provided the 10 T cell receptor beta chains below, sequenced in a study of beta chain features in type 1 diabetes. The whole isolated RNA underwent reverse transcription, so sequencing captured expressed TCRB transcripts. Produced via immunoSEQ multiplex PCR; TCRdb's table is partial and in-frame only. This repertoire shows under 400,000 clones, around an eighth found once; its top ten account for about 0.017%. Material: naive CD4+ T cells from blood. These receptors were taken from a man aged 18 to 35 in good health.

The CDR3 bases are TGTGCCAGCAGCGTACAAACAGACAACACCGGGGAGCTGTTTTTT. This encodes CASSVQTDNTGELFF. The V and J genes are TRBV9 and TRBJ2-2; D is ambiguous. The CDR3 is made up of 15 amino acids. Germline loops: CDR1 SGDLS, CDR2 YYNGEE. Trimming shortened V by 1 base and J by 2 bases, and 9 bases separated the two germline ends.

The chain couples TRBV30 to TRBJ1-1, with D tentatively TRBD1 (5 bases). The germline V and J ends were trimmed by 4 bases and 4 bases, with 13 bases remaining between them. The CDR3 extends over 13 amino acids. CDR1 is GTSNPN and CDR2 is SVGIG in the germline V gene (reference sequence). The CDR3 sequence is CAWTELGLTEAFF. DNA for the CDR3: TGTGCCTGGACCGAATTGGGACTCACTGAAGCTTTCTTT.

This chain uses TRBV6-5 with TRBJ2-6; D remains ambiguous. The germline V gene encodes CDR1 MNHEY and CDR2 SVGAGI. This CDR3 comprises 13 residues. The ends were cut back, 11 bases at V and 3 bases at J, with 11 bases in the middle. Here the CDR3 DNA reads TGTGCCGTTCAGGAAGGTGGGGCCAACGTCCTGACTTTC. It yields the protein CAVQEGGANVLTF.

The chain joins TRBV28 to TRBJ1-2; tentative D call: TRBD1 (5 bases). Trimming removed 2 bases at V and 8 bases at J, with 9 bases between. The CDR3 is 12 residues long. The germline V gene has CDR1 MDHEN and CDR2 SYDVKM. The CDR3, as DNA: TGTGCCAGCAGTTTAAACAGGCCGGGCTACACCTTC. Translating gives CASSLNRPGYTF.

This clone was detected a few times. The gene calls are TRBV29-1 and TRBJ2-2; no reliable D call. Looked up from germline, CDR1 is SQVTM and CDR2 is ANQGSEA. The CDR3 loop spans 14 amino acids. With 4 bases removed from V and 1 base from J, the gap between germline ends came to 10 bases. CDR3 DNA sequence: TGCAGCGTTGGTGGCACCATGAACACCGGGGAGCTGTTTTTT. Translating gives CSVGGTMNTGELFF.

The V call is TRBV18, the J call TRBJ1-5; 12 bases match TRBD1. Germline assignment: CDR1 KGHSH and CDR2 LQKENI. V gave up 3 bases and J gave up 4 bases; unmatched junction bases: 4. The CDR3 sequence is 16 residues long. In DNA, the CDR3 is TGTGCCAGCTCACCGGGACAGGGGGCGCTTAATCAGCCCCAGCATTTT. This gives the protein CASSPGQGALNQPQHF.

The chain joins TRBV15 to TRBJ1-2, with D possibly TRBD1 on 5 matching bases. Germline V CDR1 and CDR2: LNHNV, YYDKDF (reference sequence). This CDR3 has 13 residues. V lost 2 bases and J 3 bases, leaving 7 bases between the germline ends. The CDR3 loop reads CATSRSGDYGYTF. CDR3 nucleotide sequence: TGTGCCACCAGCAGATCGGGGGACTATGGCTACACCTTC.

In this sample, this clone turned up a few times. V gene TRBV7-2 combines with J gene TRBJ2-7; D may be TRBD2 (6 bases). Trimming removed 2 bases at V and 6 bases at J, with 17 bases between. The CDR3 length is 15 residues. Germline V CDR1 and CDR2: SGHTA, FQGNSA. The chain's CDR3 is CASSLLPPLGGEQYF. CDR3 nucleotides: TGTGCCAGCAGCTTACTCCCGCCCTTGGGGGGCGAGCAGTACTTC.

This chain joins TRBV28 and TRBJ1-2, with a tentative D call TRBD1 (5 bases). Looked up from germline, CDR1 is MDHEN and CDR2 is SYDVKM. The CDR3 length is 14 residues. V lost 7 bases and J lost 4, with 16 bases in between. The CDR3 reads CASIDSFAGYGYTF. In DNA, the CDR3 is TGTGCCAGCATAGACAGTTTTGCCGGCTATGGCTACACCTTC.

In regard to this clone: The same CDR3 also results from other DNA sequences found in this sample. This sequence joins TRBV4-3 and TRBJ2-1; 9 bases are shared with TRBD2. The germline V gene has CDR1 LGHNA and CDR2 YSLEER. Trimming at V came to 0 bases and at J to 4 bases, leaving 1 base not matched to a gene. CDR3 length: 15 residues. The CDR3: CASSQEAGGYNEQFF. The CDR3 bases are TGCGCCAGCAGCCAAGAGGCGGGAGGGTACAATGAGCAGTTCTTC.